This T cell receptor (beta chain) stems from a study of control samples from healthy donors and cancer patients. The length of the CDR3 is 13 residues. V lost 3 bases and J lost 2, with 5 bases in between. Looked up from germline, CDR1 is MNHEY and CDR2 is SMNVEV (reference sequence). Data came from immunoSEQ multiplex PCR; TCRdb stores just in-frame clones and leaves some out. The sample has about 170,000 clones; over 85% are singletons. The sample holds a few counts of this clone. This clonotype was obtained from a man aged 30 to 45 in good health. Material: blood. The chain combines TRBV27 with TRBJ2-1; D remains ambiguous. The CDR3 bases are TGTGCCAGCAGTTTGGGGACCTACAATGAGCAGTTCTTC. It translates to CASSLGTYNEQFF.